This TCR beta chain came from a study of blood T cell repertoires in COVID-19 (dated by TCRdb to about 2020). A note on the overall study: The collaborator samples originated in the United States, Italy and Spain and spanned the acute and convalescent phases of COVID-19. The material from the prospective study consisted of cDNA or gDNA derived from T cells, B-cell-depleted T cells, or PBMCs. The dataset comprised deeply sampled blood TCRbeta repertoires from subjects exposed to, actively infected with, or recovered from COVID-19. The repertoires were released in a freely available public database intended as a resource for research on the immune response to SARS-CoV-2. The samples were drawn from the first 160 participants of the ongoing ImmuneRACE study and from 1,254 subjects provided by 6 global collaborators. Sample metadata almost always included a de-identified subject ID, COVID-19 status, age in years and sex. Where available, HLA class I and class II types were taken from metadata supplied by the sample provider and were not determined by assay-based typing.

The paper as a whole reports these results and caveats: The amount of clinical and demographic metadata varied by source and participant and was provided uncurated.

A word on this clone: Its target antigen remains unknown. No base quality information exists; no much larger clone differs at one position.

The immunoSEQ Assay, a bias-controlled multiplex PCR, was used to amplify TCRbeta CDR3 regions from genomic DNA. In the source study's methods: The number of nucleated cells in each sample was estimated from the amplification of reference gene primers within the assay. To quantify the absolute abundance of each unique TCRbeta CDR3 rearrangement, sequence reads were collapsed and filtered. Productive Simpson clonality was computed per sample as the square root of Simpson's diversity index over productive rearrangements. Here the immuneACCESS table is served through TCRdb, limited to in-frame sequences with V and J called. Missing clones are a known gap in these copies; in checked studies unresolved V genes cover under half, and the rest lacks a known reason. That table gives V, J and clone size, and the DNA gave D and trimming. This sample gives 250,000 to 300,000 clones in total; around 90% of them show up just once. The biggest ten clones account for 2.2% of the sample.

Inclusive of the bounding cysteine and phenylalanine, the CDR3 is 13 residues long. Only the CDR3 DNA stays, 39 bases, in frame from base 1. According to the germline V gene, CDR1 reads SGHNT and CDR2 reads YENEEA. Relative to germline, V is 5 bases shorter and J is 6 bases shorter, with 11 bases between their ends. Another Seattle source contributed samples from volunteer blood donors who had recovered from COVID-19. Whole blood was collected in K2EDTA tubes by collaborating institutions according to the institutions' own protocols. For TCRbeta analysis, collaborators shipped samples in one of three forms: frozen whole blood, isolated PBMCs, or DNA extracted from either of those sample types.

The chain joins TRBV11-3 to TRBJ2-1; 5 matching bases give a weak D call of TRBD1. The receptor was derived from a woman in her fifties or sixties who had recovered from COVID-19. Source material: peripheral blood. The CDR3 amino acid sequence is: CASSQDQGNEQFF. The DNA sequence is TGTGCCAGCAGCCAGGACCAGGGCAATGAGCAGTTCTTC.